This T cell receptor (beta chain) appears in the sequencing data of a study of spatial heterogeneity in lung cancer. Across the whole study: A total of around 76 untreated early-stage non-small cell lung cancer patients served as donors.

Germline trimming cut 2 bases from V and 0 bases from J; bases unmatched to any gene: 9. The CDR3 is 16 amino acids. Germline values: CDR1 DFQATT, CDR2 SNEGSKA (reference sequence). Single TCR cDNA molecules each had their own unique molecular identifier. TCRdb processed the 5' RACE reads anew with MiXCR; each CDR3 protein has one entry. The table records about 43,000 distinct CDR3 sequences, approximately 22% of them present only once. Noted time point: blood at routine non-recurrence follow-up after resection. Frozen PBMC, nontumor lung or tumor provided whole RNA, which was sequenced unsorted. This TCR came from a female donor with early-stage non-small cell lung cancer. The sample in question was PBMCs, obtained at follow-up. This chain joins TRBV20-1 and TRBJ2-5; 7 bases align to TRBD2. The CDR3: CSARSRSSGHQETQYF. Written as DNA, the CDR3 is TGCAGTGCTAGAAGTAGGTCTAGCGGCCACCAAGAGACCCAGTACTTC.